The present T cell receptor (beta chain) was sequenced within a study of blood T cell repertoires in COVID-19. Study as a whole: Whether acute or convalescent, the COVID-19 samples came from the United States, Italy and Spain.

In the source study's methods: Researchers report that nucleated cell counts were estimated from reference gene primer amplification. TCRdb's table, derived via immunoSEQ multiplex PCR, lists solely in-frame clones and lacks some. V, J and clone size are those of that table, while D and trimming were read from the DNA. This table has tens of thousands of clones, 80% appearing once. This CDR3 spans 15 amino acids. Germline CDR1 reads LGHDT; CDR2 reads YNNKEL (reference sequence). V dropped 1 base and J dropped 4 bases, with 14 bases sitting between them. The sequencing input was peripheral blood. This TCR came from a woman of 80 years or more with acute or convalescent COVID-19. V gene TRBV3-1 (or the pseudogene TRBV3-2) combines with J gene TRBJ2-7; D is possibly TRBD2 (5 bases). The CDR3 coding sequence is TGTGCCAGCAGCCAAGTGGATAGCGATTCTTACGAGCAGTACTTC. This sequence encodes CASSQVDSDSYEQYF.